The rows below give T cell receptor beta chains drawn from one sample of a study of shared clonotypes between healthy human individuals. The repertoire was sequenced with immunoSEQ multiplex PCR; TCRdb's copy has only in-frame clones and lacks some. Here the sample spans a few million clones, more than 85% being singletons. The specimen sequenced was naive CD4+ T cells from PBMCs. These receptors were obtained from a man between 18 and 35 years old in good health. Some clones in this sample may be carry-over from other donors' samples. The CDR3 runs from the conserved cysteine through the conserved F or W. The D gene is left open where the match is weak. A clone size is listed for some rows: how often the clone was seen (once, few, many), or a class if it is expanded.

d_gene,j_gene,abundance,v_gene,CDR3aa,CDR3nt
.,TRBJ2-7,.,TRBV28,CASSRPAYEQYF,TGTGCCAGCAGCCGACCGGCCTACGAGCAGTACTTC
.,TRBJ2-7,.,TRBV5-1,CASSLLGHSIYEQYF,TGCGCCAGCAGCTTACTGGGCCACTCGATCTACGAGCAGTACTTC
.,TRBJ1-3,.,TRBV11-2,CASSSRIDTIYF,TGTGCCAGCAGCTCCCGTATAGACACCATATATTTT
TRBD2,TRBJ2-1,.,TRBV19,CATGGGGSGEQFF,TGTGCCACCGGAGGCGGGGGGTCGGGAGAGCAGTTCTTC
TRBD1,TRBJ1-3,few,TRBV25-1,CARRDSRNTIYF,TGTGCCAGGCGGGACAGCCGAAACACCATATATTTT
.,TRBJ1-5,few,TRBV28,CASSPGRRNQPQHF,TGTGCCAGCAGTCCTGGTCGAAGAAATCAGCCCCAGCATTTT
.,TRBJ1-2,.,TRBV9,CASSLTQEFYGYTF,TGTGCCAGCAGCTTAACCCAGGAGTTCTATGGCTACACCTTC
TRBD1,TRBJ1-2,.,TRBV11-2,CASSLGRGRSLGMRNGYTF,TGTGCCAGCAGCTTAGGGAGGGGGCGATCCCTAGGGATGCGGAATGGCTACACCTTC
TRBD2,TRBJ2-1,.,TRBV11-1,CASKYGAGELEQFF,TGTGCCAGCAAATACGGAGCGGGAGAGCTTGAGCAGTTCTTC
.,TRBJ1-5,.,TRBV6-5,CASSSRQFLNQPQHF,TGTGCCAGCAGTTCTCGACAGTTCCTCAATCAGCCCCAGCATTTT
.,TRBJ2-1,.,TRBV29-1,CSVDADSYNEQFF,TGCAGCGTTGATGCTGACTCCTACAATGAGCAGTTCTTC
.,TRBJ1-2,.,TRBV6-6,CASITGTNYGYTF,TGTGCCAGCATCACGGGGACGAACTATGGCTACACCTTC
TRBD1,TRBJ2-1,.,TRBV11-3,CASSPLTGQGGNEQFF,TGTGCCAGCAGCCCCTTGACCGGACAGGGGGGAAATGAGCAGTTCTTC
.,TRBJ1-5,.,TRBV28,CASSNQPQHF,TGTGCCAGCAGCAATCAGCCCCAGCATTTT
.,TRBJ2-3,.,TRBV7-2,CASSPGLPQYNTQYF,TGTGCCAGCAGCCCCGGACTCCCCCAATATAATACGCAGTATTTT
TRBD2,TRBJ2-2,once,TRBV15,CATSLVTSANTGELFF,TGTGCCACCAGCCTCGTGACTAGCGCGAACACCGGGGAGCTGTTTTTT
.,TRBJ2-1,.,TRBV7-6,CASSSRLDNEQFF,TGTGCCAGCAGCTCGAGACTAGACAATGAGCAGTTCTTC
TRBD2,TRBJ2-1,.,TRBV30,CAWSVRGSGHNEQFF,TGTGCCTGGAGTGTACGCGGGAGCGGGCACAATGAGCAGTTCTTC
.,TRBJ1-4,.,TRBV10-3,CAISELGGGVNEKLFF,TGTGCCATCAGTGAGTTAGGCGGAGGCGTGAATGAAAAACTGTTTTTT
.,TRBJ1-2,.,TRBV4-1,CASSQVGVLGYGYTF,TGCGCCAGCAGCCAAGTGGGCGTCCTTGGCTATGGCTACACCTTC
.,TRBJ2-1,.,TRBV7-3,CASSLSAGNNEQFF,TGTGCCAGCAGCTTATCCGCTGGGAACAATGAGCAGTTCTTC
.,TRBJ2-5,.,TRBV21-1,CASSKRPGTSQETQYF,TGTGCCAGCAGCAAACGGCCGGGAACCTCGCAAGAGACCCAGTACTTC
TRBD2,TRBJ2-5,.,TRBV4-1,CASSQDGKGAGGETQYF,TGCGCCAGCAGCCAAGATGGGAAGGGGGCGGGAGGGGAGACCCAGTACTTC
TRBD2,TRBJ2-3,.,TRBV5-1,CASSGGLRTDTQYF,TGCGCCAGCTCCGGGGGGTTAAGGACAGATACGCAGTATTTT
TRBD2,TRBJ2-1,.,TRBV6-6,CASSHGLAPPSEQFF,TGTGCCAGCAGTCATGGACTAGCTCCCCCCAGCGAGCAGTTCTTC
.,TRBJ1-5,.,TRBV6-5,CASSYSMVAQPQHF,TGTGCCAGCAGTTACTCGATGGTCGCCCAGCCCCAGCATTTT
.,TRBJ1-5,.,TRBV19,CASTQRRDHSNQPQHF,TGTGCCAGTACCCAACGCAGGGACCATAGCAATCAGCCCCAGCATTTT
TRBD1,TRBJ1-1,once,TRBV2,CASSERSTGDTEAFF,TGTGCCAGCAGTGAGAGATCTACAGGGGACACTGAAGCTTTCTTT
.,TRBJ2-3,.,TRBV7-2,CASSLVSKMMDTQYF,TGTGCCAGCAGCTTAGTTTCCAAGATGATGGATACGCAGTATTTT
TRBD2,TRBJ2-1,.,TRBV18,CASSSTRAGGYNEQFF,TGTGCCAGCTCCTCAACCCGAGCGGGAGGTTACAATGAGCAGTTCTTC
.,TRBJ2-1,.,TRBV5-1,CASSLEWGHNEQFF,TGCGCCAGCAGCTTGGAATGGGGCCACAATGAGCAGTTCTTC
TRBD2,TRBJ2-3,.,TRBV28,CATTSGGTDTQYF,TGTGCCACTACTAGCGGGGGCACAGATACGCAGTATTTT
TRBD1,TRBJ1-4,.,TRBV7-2,CASSPGTGGNEKLFF,TGTGCCAGCAGCCCAGGGACAGGGGGCAATGAAAAACTGTTTTTT
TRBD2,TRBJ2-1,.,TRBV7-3,CASSFSGSAEQFF,TGTGCCAGCAGCTTTAGCGGGAGTGCTGAGCAGTTCTTC
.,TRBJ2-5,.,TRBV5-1,CASSQRGIETQYF,TGCGCCAGCAGCCAGAGGGGGATAGAGACCCAGTACTTC
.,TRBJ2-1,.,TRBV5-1,CASSPTHTHNEQFF,TGCGCCAGCAGCCCCACTCATACCCACAATGAGCAGTTCTTC
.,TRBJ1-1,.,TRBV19,CASSIRGENTEAFF,TGTGCCAGTAGTATTCGGGGGGAAAACACTGAAGCTTTCTTT
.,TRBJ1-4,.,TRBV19,CATRTRDVGEKLFF,TGTGCCACTAGAACCCGGGACGTTGGTGAAAAACTGTTTTTT
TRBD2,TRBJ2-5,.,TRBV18,CASSPTSGKETQYF,TGTGCCAGCTCACCAACTAGCGGGAAAGAGACCCAGTACTTC
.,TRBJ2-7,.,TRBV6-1,CASSVSYEQYF,TGTGCCAGCAGTGTCTCCTACGAGCAGTACTTC
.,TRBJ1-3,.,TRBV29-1,CSVEETARNTIYF,TGCAGCGTTGAAGAGACGGCAAGGAACACCATATATTTT
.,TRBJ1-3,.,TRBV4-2,CASSQDGSEGNTIYF,TGTGCCAGCAGCCAAGATGGGTCAGAAGGAAACACCATATATTTT
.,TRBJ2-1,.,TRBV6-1,CASSEALSEDAYNEQFF,TGTGCCAGCAGTGAAGCGCTCTCGGAGGACGCATACAATGAGCAGTTCTTC
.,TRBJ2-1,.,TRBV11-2,CASSLPSNEQFF,TGTGCCAGCAGCTTACCCTCCAATGAGCAGTTCTTC
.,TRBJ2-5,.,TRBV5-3,CARSFVQGKQETQYF,TGTGCCAGAAGCTTTGTACAGGGAAAACAAGAGACCCAGTACTTC
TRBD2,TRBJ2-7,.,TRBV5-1,CASSLGLAGVSYEQYF,TGCGCCAGCAGCCTGGGACTAGCGGGAGTCTCCTACGAGCAGTACTTC
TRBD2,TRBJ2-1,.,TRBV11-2,CASSSLSGSGGNEQFF,TGTGCCAGCAGCTCGCTTAGCGGGAGCGGTGGGAATGAGCAGTTCTTC
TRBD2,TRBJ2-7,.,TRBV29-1,CSGLGTTYEQYF,TGCAGCGGTCTTGGGACTACCTACGAGCAGTACTTC
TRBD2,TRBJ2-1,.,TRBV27,CASSLLGGRALNEQFF,TGTGCCAGCAGTTTATTGGGCGGGAGGGCTTTGAATGAGCAGTTCTTC
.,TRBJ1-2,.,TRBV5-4,CASSFTGSYGYTF,TGTGCCAGCAGCTTCACAGGGTCCTATGGCTACACCTTC
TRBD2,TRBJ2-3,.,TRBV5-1,CASNTGTSGLDTQYF,TGCGCCAGCAACACCGGGACTAGCGGATTAGATACGCAGTATTTT
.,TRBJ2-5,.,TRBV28,CASNQGGSWTQYF,TGTGCCAGCAACCAAGGGGGGTCATGGACCCAGTACTTC
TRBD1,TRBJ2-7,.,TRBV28,CASRTRRFGTASYEQYF,TGTGCCAGCAGGACCCGAAGATTCGGGACAGCCTCCTACGAGCAGTACTTC
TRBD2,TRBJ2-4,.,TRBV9,CASSPLRGGAKNIQYF,TGTGCCAGCAGCCCACTGCGGGGGGGAGCCAAAAACATTCAGTACTTC
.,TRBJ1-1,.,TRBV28,CATLALNTEAFF,TGTGCCACCCTGGCCCTGAACACTGAAGCTTTCTTT
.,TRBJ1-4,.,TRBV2,CASVVRGTGGEKLFF,TGTGCCAGCGTGGTCAGGGGAACGGGTGGTGAAAAACTGTTTTTT
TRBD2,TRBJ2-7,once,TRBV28,CASSPRLAGNYEQYF,TGTGCCAGCAGTCCCCGACTAGCGGGGAACTACGAGCAGTACTTC